The source of this TCR beta chain is a study of T-cell reconstitution after alpha-beta-depleted transplantation in children. The CDR3 has 14 amino acids. CDR1 is SGHAT and CDR2 is FQNNGV in the germline V gene. V lost 3 bases to trimming and J lost 2 bases, with 11 bases between them. Preparing the TCRbeta library involved the use of unique molecular identifiers. One entry per CDR3 protein, called by TCRdb with MiXCR from the PCR reads. The sample consists of approximately 510,000 distinct CDR3 sequences, about a sixth of them appearing once. In its sample, this clonotype was seen a few times. This TCR came from a human donor who donated a stem cell graft to a child with acute lymphoblastic leukemia. The chain recombines TRBV11-2 with TRBJ2-7; possible D gene TRBD1, 5 bases. The sequenced sample was PBMCs from the stem cell graft donor, obtained from the stem cell graft. CDR3 DNA sequence: TGTGCCAGCAGCTTCGAAGGGGTCACCTACGAGCAGTACTTC. Its protein is CASSFEGVTYEQYF.